This TCR beta chain was recorded in a study of CD8 T cells in ankylosing spondylitis. General study findings and limits: The disease-linked clones had a CD8+ phenotype and low blood frequencies. Reports say disease-linked clones showed up significantly more in matched ankylosing spondylitis synovial fluid. Typical of ankylosing spondylitis blood, it appeared, was a TCR beta motif of seven to nine highly homologous variants.

This clonotype was recorded at least ten times. Its antigen remains unidentified. As the method for making TCR beta libraries, quantitative 5'-RACE with molecular barcodes was used. TCRdb ran MiXCR on the 5' RACE reads and lists one entry per CDR3 protein. The sample contains about 220,000 distinct CDR3 sequences, about 7% of which appear only once. The TCR was taken from a male donor with ankylosing spondylitis. Material for sequencing was blood, either unsorted or a sorted T cell fraction (not recorded which).

The CDR3 is CAISESQGRNTEAFF. CDR3 nucleotide sequence: TGTGCCATCAGTGAGTCTCAGGGAAGGAACACTGAAGCTTTCTTT. This rearrangement joins TRBV10-3 to TRBJ1-1; D perhaps matches TRBD1 (5 bases). CDR1 is ENHRY, CDR2 SYGVKD, per germline. The CDR3 length is 15 residues. V was clipped by 0 bases and J by 1 base, with 9 bases between them.